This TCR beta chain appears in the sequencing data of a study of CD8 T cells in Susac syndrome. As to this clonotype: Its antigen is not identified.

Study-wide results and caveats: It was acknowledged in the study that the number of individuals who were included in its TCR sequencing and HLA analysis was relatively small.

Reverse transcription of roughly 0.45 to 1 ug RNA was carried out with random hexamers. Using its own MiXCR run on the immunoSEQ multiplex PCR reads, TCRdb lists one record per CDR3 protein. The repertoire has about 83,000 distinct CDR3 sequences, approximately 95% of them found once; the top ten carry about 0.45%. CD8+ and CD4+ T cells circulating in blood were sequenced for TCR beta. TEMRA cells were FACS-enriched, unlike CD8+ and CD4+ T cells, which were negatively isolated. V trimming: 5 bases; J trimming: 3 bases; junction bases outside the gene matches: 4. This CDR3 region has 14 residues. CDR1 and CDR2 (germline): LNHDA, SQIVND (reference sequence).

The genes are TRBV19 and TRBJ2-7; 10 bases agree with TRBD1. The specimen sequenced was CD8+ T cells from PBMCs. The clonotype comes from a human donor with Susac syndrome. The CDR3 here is CASSYGDRGYEQYF. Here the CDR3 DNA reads TGTGCCAGTAGTTATGGGGACAGGGGCTACGAGCAGTACTTC.